The 17 T cell receptor beta chains below come from one sample, sequenced in a study of blood T cell repertoires in COVID-19 (TCRdb year 2020). The library was produced with the immunoSEQ multiplex PCR assay. The table comes from immuneACCESS by way of TCRdb, which keeps in-frame sequences with V and J called. Part of the clones is missing from these tables; in studies checked, under half for an unresolved V gene and the rest for unknown reasons. The table for this sample lists 150,000 to 200,000 clones; around nine tenths of them were counted only once. About a sixth of the sample lies in the top ten. Sequenced: peripheral blood. All receptors come from a man in his sixties with active or convalescent COVID-19.

V gene TRBV3-1 (or the pseudogene TRBV3-2) combines with J gene TRBJ2-1; 8 positions agree with TRBD2. V was pared by 3 bases and J by 7 bases, with 11 bases of the junction left unmatched. This CDR3 spans 16 amino acids. The germline CDR1 and CDR2 sequences are LGHDT and YNNKEL (reference sequence). CDR3: CASSQGSSGSGNEQFF. CDR3 nucleotide sequence: TGTGCCAGCAGCCAGGGGTCCAGCGGGAGCGGGAATGAGCAGTTCTTC.

The chain uses TRBV7-8 and TRBJ1-1; perhaps TRBD1 as D (6 bases). CDR3 length: 14 residues. V lost 5 bases and J 2 bases, leaving 12 bases between the germline ends. CDR1 and CDR2 (germline): SGHVS, FQNEAQ. Written as DNA, the CDR3 is TGTGCCAGCAGCCAGGACAGCACAAACACTGAAGCTTTCTTT. Translation: CASSQDSTNTEAFF. Based on the CDR3 plus reference TRBV7-8 and TRBJ1-1, the full variable domain is GAGVSQSPRYKVAKRGQDVALRCDPISGHVSLFWYQQALGQGPEFLTYFQNEAQLDKSGLPSDRFFAERPEGSVSTLKIQRTQQEDSAVYLCASSQDSTNTEAFFGQGTRLTVV.

J is TRBJ2-4 and V is TRBV18; D gene uncertain. The CDR3 contains 15 residues. In germline, CDR1 is KGHSH, CDR2 LQKENI. V lost 6 bases and J 0 bases, leaving 12 bases between the germline ends. CDR3 loop: CASSLTVLAKNIQYF. For the CDR3, the DNA is TGTGCCAGCTCTCTAACAGTACTAGCCAAAAACATTCAGTACTTC.

The CDR3 nucleotides are TGTGCCAGCAGCGCCTCGGGGGGAGAGACCCAGTACTTC. Encoded protein: CASSASGGETQYF. This chain connects TRBV7-9 to TRBJ2-5; 7 positions match TRBD2. V gave up 5 bases and J gave up 4 bases; unmatched junction bases: 4. This CDR3 region has 13 residues. Germline loops: CDR1 SEHNR, CDR2 FQNEAQ (reference sequence). Looking up the rest from reference TRBV7-9 and TRBJ2-5 gives the full variable domain: DTGVSQNPRHKITKRGQNVTFRCDPISEHNRLYWYRQTLGQGPEFLTYFQNEAQLEKSRLLSDRFSAERPKGSFSTLEIQRTEQGDSAMYLCASSASGGETQYFGPGTRLLVL.

V gene TRBV5-1 combines with J gene TRBJ1-4, with D uncertain. V lost 3 bases and J 0 bases, leaving 6 bases between the germline ends. From germline, CDR1 is SGHRS and CDR2 YFSETQ. This CDR3 spans 14 amino acids. The CDR3 region is CASSSTTTNEKLFF. The CDR3 DNA reads TGCGCCAGCAGCTCCACAACAACTAATGAAAAACTGTTTTTT.

The chain combines TRBV18 with TRBJ2-7; 9 nucleotides agree with TRBD1. In germline, CDR1 is KGHSH, CDR2 LQKENI. The CDR3 totals 14 residues. V trimming: 2 bases; J trimming: 6 bases; junction bases outside the gene matches: 5. The CDR3 here is CASSPGTGFSEQYF. CDR3 DNA: TGTGCCAGCTCACCAGGGACAGGGTTTTCCGAGCAGTACTTC.

The V gene is TRBV6-2 or TRBV6-3, the J gene TRBJ2-7; 10 bases align to TRBD1. The CDR3 extends over 14 amino acids. Germline assignment: CDR1 MNHEY and CDR2 SVGEGT. The trim removed 5 bases at V and 4 bases at J, leaving 5 bases unmatched. The CDR3 here is CASSTGTGAYEQYF. The CDR3 region has the DNA TGTGCCAGCAGTACCGGGACAGGGGCTTACGAGCAGTACTTC.

The chain recombines TRBV7-2 with TRBJ1-1; 7 nucleotides agree with TRBD1. The germline V gene encodes CDR1 SGHTA and CDR2 FQGNSA. The V gene end was trimmed by 5 bases and the J gene end by 3 bases; junction bases not matched to a gene: 6. The CDR3 totals 14 residues. The CDR3 region has the DNA TGTGCCAGCAGCGCCCTAACAGGGGACACTGAAGCTTTCTTT. Encoded protein: CASSALTGDTEAFF.

This clone was detected only once. This rearrangement joins TRBV10-3 to TRBJ2-1; 7 nucleotides align to TRBD2. Per the germline V gene, CDR1 is ENHRY and CDR2 is SYGVKD. V shed 2 bases, J shed 5 bases, and the junction held 6 bases outside the gene matches. The CDR3 has 15 residues. CDR3 DNA sequence: TGTGCCATCAGTGAGGAGTGGAGCGGGAACAATGAGCAGTTCTTC. Protein: CAISEEWSGNNEQFF.

In its sample, this clone was seen a few times. The V call is TRBV11-2, the J call TRBJ1-3; D is ambiguous. Trimming took 0 bases from V and 4 from J, leaving 10 bases between them. CDR3 length equals 15 residues. Germline loops: CDR1 SGHAT, CDR2 FQNNGV. The CDR3 bases are TGTGCCAGCAGCTTAGAGGGCCGACCCGGAAACACCATATATTTT. Its protein product is CASSLEGRPGNTIYF.

The gene calls are TRBV7-8 and TRBJ2-6, with D tentatively TRBD1 (6 bases). The ends were cut back, 6 bases at V and 4 bases at J, with 16 bases in the middle. Germline-derived CDR1 and CDR2 are SGHVS and FQNEAQ. The length of the CDR3 is 16 residues. CDR3 coding DNA: TGTGCCAGCAGACCAAATACAGGGCCGGGGGCCAACGTCCTGACTTTC. Residues: CASRPNTGPGANVLTF.

The V and J genes are TRBV4-1 and TRBJ1-2; perhaps TRBD1 as D (6 bases). This CDR3 spans 16 amino acids. V was shortened by 1 base and J by 2 bases, with 14 bases between the two germline ends. In germline, CDR1 is MGHRA, CDR2 YSYEKL. The CDR3 loop is CASSQGLGQLNYGYTF. The DNA of the CDR3 is TGCGCCAGCAGCCAAGGCCTAGGACAGCTAAACTATGGCTACACCTTC.

The chain carries TRBV18 and TRBJ2-7; 7 positions match TRBD1. From germline, CDR1 is KGHSH and CDR2 LQKENI. This CDR3 contains 14 residues. J gave up 2 bases and V 3 bases, and 4 bases lay outside the gene matches. CDR3 nucleotides: TGTGCCAGCTCACCGATGGACAGGCCCTACGAGCAGTACTTC. It specifies CASSPMDRPYEQYF.

CDR3 sequence: CASADRVYEQYF. DNA of the CDR3: TGTGCCTCCGCCGATCGGGTGTACGAGCAGTACTTC. The chain recombines TRBV10-3 with TRBJ2-7; the D is unclear. This CDR3 is built from 12 residues. Per germline, CDR1 ENHRY and CDR2 SYGVKD. The V and J ends lost 11 bases and 4 bases respectively, with 15 bases between them.

The V call is TRBV27, the J call TRBJ1-1, with no clear D. The CDR3 sequence is 13 residues long. The V end lost 2 bases, the J end lost 1 base, and 5 bases lay between the germline ends. The germline CDR1 and CDR2 sequences are MNHEY and SMNVEV (reference sequence). CDR3 bases: TGTGCCAGCAGTTTACACAGGAACACTGAAGCTTTCTTT. Protein product: CASSLHRNTEAFF.

The genes are TRBV6-6 and TRBJ2-2; the D is unclear. V was shortened by 5 bases and J by 4 bases, with 8 bases between the two germline ends. The CDR3 consists of 13 residues. The germline V gene encodes CDR1 MNHNY and CDR2 SVGAGI (reference sequence). CDR3 region: CASSLGSTGELFF. In DNA, the CDR3 is TGTGCCAGCAGTCTTGGTAGCACCGGGGAGCTGTTTTTT.

This chain links TRBV30 with TRBJ2-1, with 12 nucleotides matching TRBD2. Per the germline V gene, CDR1 is GTSNPN and CDR2 is SVGIG (reference sequence). The V gene end was trimmed by 3 bases and the J gene end by 9 bases; junction bases not matched to a gene: 9. The CDR3 sequence is 15 residues long. The CDR3 region has the DNA TGTGCCTGGAGGGGAGCGGCTAGCGGGAGGGGTGAGCAGTTCTTC. Translation: CAWRGAASGRGEQFF. Together with reference TRBV30 and TRBJ2-1, the CDR3 gives the full variable domain: SQTIHQWPATLVQPVGSPLSLECTVEGTSNPNLYWYRQAAGRGLQLLFYSVGIGQISSEVPQNLSASRPQDRQFILSSKKLLLSDSGFYLCAWRGAASGRGEQFFGPGTRLTVL.